The present T cell receptor beta chain was sequenced within a study of T cells in Graves' hyperthyroidism and ophthalmopathy. TCR beta CDR3 sequences were amplified from RNA transcripts. Primed by the HTBI set, a first-round RT-PCR was run on the TCR CDR3. A single record per CDR3 protein comes from TCRdb applying MiXCR to the multiplex PCR reads. The data contain approximately 560,000 distinct CDR3 sequences, 15% to 19% of them singletons. The CDR3 runs to 18 residues. The germline CDR1 and CDR2 sequences are SGHRS and YFSETQ. The study excluded patients with uncontrolled infection, other autoimmune disease, pregnancy or lactation. As for this clonotype: A much more abundant neighbour one base away suggests this may be a read error.

Sequenced input: blood. The chain couples TRBV5-1 to TRBJ1-4; TRBD1 agrees at 9 bases. This clonotype was obtained from a woman aged 30 to 39 with Graves' hyperthyroidism. The CDR3 reads CTSSSTGGYTATNEKLFF. The CDR3 nucleotides read TGCACCAGCAGCTCTACAGGGGGCTATACTGCAACTAATGAAAAACTGTTTTTT. The full variable domain, rest sourced from reference TRBV5-1 and TRBJ1-4, is KAGVTQTPRYLIKTRGQQVTLSCSPISGHRSVSWYQQTPGQGLQFLFEYFSETQRNKGNFPGRFSGRQFSNSRSEMNVSTLELGDSALYLCTSSSTGGYTATNEKLFFGSGTQLSVL.